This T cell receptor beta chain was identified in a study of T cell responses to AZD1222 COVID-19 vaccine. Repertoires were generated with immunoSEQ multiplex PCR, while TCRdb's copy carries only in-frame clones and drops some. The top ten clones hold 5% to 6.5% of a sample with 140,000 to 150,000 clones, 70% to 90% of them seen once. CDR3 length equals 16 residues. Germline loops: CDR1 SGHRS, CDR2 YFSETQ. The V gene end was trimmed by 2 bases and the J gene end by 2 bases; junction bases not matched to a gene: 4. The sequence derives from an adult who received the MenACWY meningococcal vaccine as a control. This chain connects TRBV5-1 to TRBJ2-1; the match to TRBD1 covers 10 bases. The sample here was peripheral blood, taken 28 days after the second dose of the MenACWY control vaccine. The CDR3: CASSLTGQGTYNEQFF. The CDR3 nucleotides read TGCGCCAGCAGCTTAACGGGACAGGGGACCTACAATGAGCAGTTCTTC.